The rows below give T cell receptor beta chains drawn from one sample of a study of blood T cell repertoires in COVID-19. Libraries were prepared by immunoSEQ multiplex PCR; TCRdb keeps only in-frame clonotypes and omits some of them. Here the sample spans about 60,000 clones, about 78% being singletons. What was sequenced was peripheral blood. These receptors were collected from a woman of 80 years or more with acute or convalescent COVID-19. CDR3s include the opening cysteine and the closing phenylalanine or tryptophan. D genes are given only for firm matches. The size of a clone is reported for some rows only, either as once, few or many, or as a class for expanded clones.

clone size: few
V gene: TRBV2
D gene: TRBD1
J gene: TRBJ1-1
CDR3 DNA: TGTGCCACCAGATTCGGGACAGGGGGCACTGAAGCTTTCTTT
CDR3 protein: CATRFGTGGTEAFF

clone size: once
V gene: TRBV7-9
D gene: TRBD1
J gene: TRBJ1-3
CDR3 DNA: TGTGCCAGCAGCTTGGACAGGGCTGGAAACACCATATATTTT
CDR3 protein: CASSLDRAGNTIYF

clone size: .
V gene: TRBV4-1
D gene: .
J gene: TRBJ1-2
CDR3 DNA: TGCGCCAGCAGCCAATTCCGGGGGGGACTCCATGGCTACACCTTC
CDR3 protein: CASSQFRGGLHGYTF

clone size: once
V gene: TRBV9
D gene: TRBD2
J gene: TRBJ2-1
CDR3 DNA: TGTGCCAGCACCTCGGTAGGGACTAGCGTATGGAATGAGCAGTTCTTC
CDR3 protein: CASTSVGTSVWNEQFF

clone size: few
V gene: TRBV7-3
D gene: .
J gene: TRBJ1-2
CDR3 DNA: TGTGCCAGCAGCGCCGGGTCTGGCTATGGCTACACCTTC
CDR3 protein: CASSAGSGYGYTF

clone size: .
V gene: TRBV29-1
D gene: .
J gene: TRBJ1-2
CDR3 DNA: TGCAGCGTTGACAGGGGATCGAATAGCTACACCTTC
CDR3 protein: CSVDRGSNSYTF

clone size: .
V gene: TRBV25-1
D gene: .
J gene: TRBJ2-1
CDR3 DNA: TGTGCCAGCAATCCCAGGGGGGCTAATGAGCAGTTCTTC
CDR3 protein: CASNPRGANEQFF

clone size: .
V gene: TRBV7-8
D gene: TRBD2
J gene: TRBJ2-7
CDR3 DNA: TGTGCCAGCAGCCCAGGGACTAGCGGGACCACTCTCGAGCAGTACTTC
CDR3 protein: CASSPGTSGTTLEQYF

clone size: .
V gene: TRBV27
D gene: .
J gene: TRBJ2-3
CDR3 DNA: TGTGCCAGCAGTCCCTCAGGCTCCCCAACAGATACGCAGTATTTT
CDR3 protein: CASSPSGSPTDTQYF

clone size: .
V gene: TRBV6-5
D gene: TRBD1
J gene: TRBJ2-3
CDR3 DNA: TGTGCCAGCCCCCGGACAGGGGAGGGGGATACGCAGTATTTT
CDR3 protein: CASPRTGEGDTQYF

clone size: .
V gene: TRBV19
D gene: TRBD1
J gene: TRBJ1-5
CDR3 DNA: TGTGCCAGTAGTATGAGCGGGACAGGGATCCAGCCCCAGCATTTT
CDR3 protein: CASSMSGTGIQPQHF

clone size: .
V gene: TRBV18
D gene: TRBD2
J gene: TRBJ2-5
CDR3 DNA: TGTGCCAGCTCACCTCCCGGACTAGCCTCCGAGACCCAGTACTTC
CDR3 protein: CASSPPGLASETQYF

clone size: few
V gene: TRBV5-1
D gene: TRBD1
J gene: TRBJ2-3
CDR3 DNA: TGCGCCAGCTTTTCCGGGACAGGCAGCACAGATACGCAGTATTTT
CDR3 protein: CASFSGTGSTDTQYF

clone size: .
V gene: TRBV5-5
D gene: .
J gene: TRBJ2-1
CDR3 DNA: TGTGCCAGCAGCCGCGGGACAGTCTACAATGAGCAGTTCTTC
CDR3 protein: CASSRGTVYNEQFF

clone size: once
V gene: TRBV5-1
D gene: .
J gene: TRBJ2-3
CDR3 DNA: TGCGCCAGCAGCTTGTCTCTGGCAGGGATATCAGATACGCAGTATTTT
CDR3 protein: CASSLSLAGISDTQYF

clone size: .
V gene: TRBV5-1
D gene: .
J gene: TRBJ1-2
CDR3 DNA: TGCGCCAGCAGCATGGGGAGTGGGGCCGACGCCTCTAACTATGGCTACACCTTC
CDR3 protein: CASSMGSGADASNYGYTF

clone size: .
V gene: TRBV2
D gene: .
J gene: TRBJ1-5
CDR3 DNA: TGTGCCAGCAGTGCGACACCGTTCAATCAGCCCCAGCATTTT
CDR3 protein: CASSATPFNQPQHF

clone size: .
V gene: TRBV30
D gene: .
J gene: TRBJ1-6
CDR3 DNA: TGTGCCTGGAGTGACAGGGTTTACTCACCCCTCCACTTT
CDR3 protein: CAWSDRVYSPLHF

clone size: .
V gene: TRBV5-1
D gene: .
J gene: TRBJ1-4
CDR3 DNA: TGCGCCAGCAGCCCCGACAGTGCAACTAATGAAAAACTGTTTTTT
CDR3 protein: CASSPDSATNEKLFF

clone size: few
V gene: TRBV10-3
D gene: TRBD1
J gene: TRBJ1-3
CDR3 DNA: TGTGCCATCAGTGAGATGGAACAGGGGGCTTTGGACACCATATATTTT
CDR3 protein: CAISEMEQGALDTIYF

clone size: few
V gene: TRBV12-3/TRBV12-4
D gene: .
J gene: TRBJ1-6
CDR3 DNA: TGTGCCAGCAGTACTCGACAGGTCGGGCCCCTCCACTTT
CDR3 protein: CASSTRQVGPLHF

clone size: .
V gene: TRBV6-6
D gene: .
J gene: TRBJ1-2
CDR3 DNA: TGTGCCAGCATCCCATCCCCAAACTATGGCTACACCTTC
CDR3 protein: CASIPSPNYGYTF

clone size: .
V gene: TRBV10-1
D gene: .
J gene: TRBJ1-5
CDR3 DNA: TGCGCCAGGGGAGGTAAGGGGAATCAGCCCCAGCATTTT
CDR3 protein: CARGGKGNQPQHF

clone size: .
V gene: TRBV2
D gene: .
J gene: TRBJ2-7
CDR3 DNA: TGTGCCAGCAGTGGACAGGTGACCTACGAGCAGTACTTC
CDR3 protein: CASSGQVTYEQYF

clone size: few
V gene: TRBV5-6
D gene: .
J gene: TRBJ2-5
CDR3 DNA: TGTGCCAGCAGCGGGTTGGCGGGGACCCAAGAGACCCAGTACTTC
CDR3 protein: CASSGLAGTQETQYF

clone size: .
V gene: TRBV7-6
D gene: TRBD2
J gene: TRBJ2-3
CDR3 DNA: TGTGCCAGCAGCTTAGAACTAGCGGGAGTCGGCACAGATACGCAGTATTTT
CDR3 protein: CASSLELAGVGTDTQYF

clone size: once
V gene: TRBV27
D gene: .
J gene: TRBJ2-5
CDR3 DNA: TGTGCCAGCAGTACAGAAGGAGAGACCCAGTACTTC
CDR3 protein: CASSTEGETQYF

clone size: .
V gene: TRBV18
D gene: .
J gene: TRBJ1-2
CDR3 DNA: TGTGCCAGCTCACCGAACGGTGCAGGATTTAACTATGGCTACACCTTC
CDR3 protein: CASSPNGAGFNYGYTF

clone size: .
V gene: TRBV7-9
D gene: TRBD1
J gene: TRBJ1-3
CDR3 DNA: TGTGCCAGCAGCTTAACAGGGGGGAACTCTGGAAACACCATATATTTT
CDR3 protein: CASSLTGGNSGNTIYF

clone size: .
V gene: TRBV21-1
D gene: .
J gene: TRBJ2-6
CDR3 DNA: TGTGCCAGCAGCAATCTCGGGTTGGCAGGGGTCCCTGGGGCCAACGTCCTGACTTTC
CDR3 protein: CASSNLGLAGVPGANVLTF

clone size: .
V gene: TRBV4-2
D gene: .
J gene: TRBJ2-5
CDR3 DNA: TGTGCCAGCAGCCAAGCCAGGAGGGAGACCCAGTACTTC
CDR3 protein: CASSQARRETQYF

clone size: .
V gene: TRBV27
D gene: .
J gene: TRBJ1-2
CDR3 DNA: TGTGCCAGTCGCGGTACGGGTAAGGGCTACACCTTC
CDR3 protein: CASRGTGKGYTF

clone size: few
V gene: TRBV24-1
D gene: .
J gene: TRBJ2-2
CDR3 DNA: TGTGCCACCAGTGCCCCTGAGGCGACCGGGGAGCTGTTTTTT
CDR3 protein: CATSAPEATGELFF

clone size: .
V gene: TRBV28
D gene: .
J gene: TRBJ2-6
CDR3 DNA: TGTGCCAGCAGTCTACAAGGCAGGCTCTCTGGGGCCAACGTCCTGACTTTC
CDR3 protein: CASSLQGRLSGANVLTF

clone size: few
V gene: TRBV19
D gene: TRBD1
J gene: TRBJ1-5
CDR3 DNA: TGTGCCAGTAGTATAGCCAGGGGGCAGAGGCAGCCCCAGCATTTT
CDR3 protein: CASSIARGQRQPQHF

clone size: .
V gene: TRBV4-2
D gene: .
J gene: TRBJ2-5
CDR3 DNA: TGTGCCAGCAGCCAAGATGGGGGCGGGAGATCAGGAGAGACCCAGTACTTC
CDR3 protein: CASSQDGGGRSGETQYF

clone size: .
V gene: TRBV6-5
D gene: .
J gene: TRBJ2-1
CDR3 DNA: TGTGCCCTGCGCGACAACTCCTACAATGAGCAGTTCTTC
CDR3 protein: CALRDNSYNEQFF

clone size: .
V gene: TRBV7-3
D gene: .
J gene: TRBJ2-3
CDR3 DNA: TGTGCCAGCAGCTTAAGGCTCACAGATACGCAGTATTTT
CDR3 protein: CASSLRLTDTQYF

clone size: few
V gene: TRBV14
D gene: .
J gene: TRBJ2-1
CDR3 DNA: TGTGCCAGCAGCCAAGAGGTGGGGCTGGGAGAGCAGTTCTTC
CDR3 protein: CASSQEVGLGEQFF

clone size: once
V gene: TRBV7-9
D gene: .
J gene: TRBJ1-4
CDR3 DNA: TGTGCCAGCAGCTCAAACAGGGTGTCGTCTAATGAAAAACTGTTTTTT
CDR3 protein: CASSSNRVSSNEKLFF

clone size: .
V gene: TRBV28
D gene: .
J gene: TRBJ1-5
CDR3 DNA: TGTGCCAGCAGTGAAATGACAGTCGGTCAGCCCCAGCATTTT
CDR3 protein: CASSEMTVGQPQHF

clone size: .
V gene: TRBV30
D gene: .
J gene: TRBJ1-6
CDR3 DNA: TGTGCCTGGAAACGCGGGAATTCACCCCTCCACTTT
CDR3 protein: CAWKRGNSPLHF

clone size: once
V gene: TRBV24-1
D gene: TRBD2
J gene: TRBJ2-2
CDR3 DNA: TGTGCCACCAGTGACCCTCCGGGACTAGCGGGAGGGCTCGCCGGGGAGCTGTTTTTT
CDR3 protein: CATSDPPGLAGGLAGELFF

clone size: .
V gene: TRBV10-3
D gene: .
J gene: TRBJ1-6
CDR3 DNA: TGTGCCATCAGTGAGGGGGGAGGGGCCGGGTCCCTCCACTTT
CDR3 protein: CAISEGGGAGSLHF

clone size: .
V gene: TRBV5-1
D gene: TRBD2
J gene: TRBJ2-5
CDR3 DNA: TGCGCCAGCAGCCCCCGGACTAGCCCTGAAGAGACCCAGTACTTC
CDR3 protein: CASSPRTSPEETQYF

clone size: .
V gene: TRBV7-2
D gene: .
J gene: TRBJ2-1
CDR3 DNA: TGTGCCAGCAGCGCGCCAGGGGTGAGCGTTGGCAATGAGCAGTTCTTC
CDR3 protein: CASSAPGVSVGNEQFF

clone size: .
V gene: TRBV30
D gene: .
J gene: TRBJ1-1
CDR3 DNA: TGTGCCTGGAGTGTATCCCGGTTCGCCAGGCCGAACACTGAAGCTTTCTTT
CDR3 protein: CAWSVSRFARPNTEAFF

clone size: few
V gene: TRBV5-4
D gene: TRBD2
J gene: TRBJ2-5
CDR3 DNA: TGTGCCAGCAGCTCCGGGGGGCAAGAGACCCAGTACTTC
CDR3 protein: CASSSGGQETQYF

clone size: .
V gene: TRBV7-8
D gene: TRBD1
J gene: TRBJ2-5
CDR3 DNA: TGTGCCAGCAGCTTAGAGGACAGGATCCAAGAGACCCAGTACTTC
CDR3 protein: CASSLEDRIQETQYF

clone size: .
V gene: TRBV5-4
D gene: TRBD1
J gene: TRBJ1-2
CDR3 DNA: TGTGCCAGCAGGGCAGGACAGGGGTGGGGCTACACCTTC
CDR3 protein: CASRAGQGWGYTF

clone size: .
V gene: TRBV13
D gene: .
J gene: TRBJ2-5
CDR3 DNA: TGTGCCAGCAGCGCCCGGGCCCGGAGGGAGACCCAGTACTTC
CDR3 protein: CASSARARRETQYF

clone size: .
V gene: TRBV25-1
D gene: .
J gene: TRBJ2-5
CDR3 DNA: TGTGCCAGCAGTGGTACGCAGGGGCCAGGGGAGACCCAGTACTTC
CDR3 protein: CASSGTQGPGETQYF

clone size: .
V gene: TRBV18
D gene: .
J gene: TRBJ1-5
CDR3 DNA: TGTGCCAGCTCACCGGACAGCAGGCCCAATCAGCCCCAGCATTTT
CDR3 protein: CASSPDSRPNQPQHF

clone size: .
V gene: TRBV27
D gene: .
J gene: TRBJ1-2
CDR3 DNA: TGTGCCAGCAGTTTAGGGGGGAACTATGGCTACACCTTC
CDR3 protein: CASSLGGNYGYTF

clone size: .
V gene: TRBV4-2
D gene: .
J gene: TRBJ1-5
CDR3 DNA: TGTGCCAGCAGCCAAGATCCCGCCCGGAGGGGCAATCAGCCCCAGCATTTT
CDR3 protein: CASSQDPARRGNQPQHF

clone size: few
V gene: TRBV2
D gene: .
J gene: TRBJ2-1
CDR3 DNA: TGTGCCAGCAGTAACCCCGGGACTTATATCGGCAATGAGCAGTTCTTC
CDR3 protein: CASSNPGTYIGNEQFF